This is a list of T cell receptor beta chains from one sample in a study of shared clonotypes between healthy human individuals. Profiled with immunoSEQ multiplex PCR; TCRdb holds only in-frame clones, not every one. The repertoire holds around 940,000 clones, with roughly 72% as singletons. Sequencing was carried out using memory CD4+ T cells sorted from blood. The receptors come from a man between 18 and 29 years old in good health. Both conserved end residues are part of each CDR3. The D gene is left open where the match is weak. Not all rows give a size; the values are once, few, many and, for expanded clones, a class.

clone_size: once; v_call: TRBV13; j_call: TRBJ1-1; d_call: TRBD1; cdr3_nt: TGTGCCAGCAGTTACGACAGGGACACTGAAGCTTTCTTT; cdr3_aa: CASSYDRDTEAFF
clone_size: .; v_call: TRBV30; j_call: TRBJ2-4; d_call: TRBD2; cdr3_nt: TGTGCCTGGACGGGACTAGGGGACAAAAACATTCAGTACTTC; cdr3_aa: CAWTGLGDKNIQYF
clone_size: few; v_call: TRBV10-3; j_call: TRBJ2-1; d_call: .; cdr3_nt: TGTGCCATCAGTGAGTCAGGGAATGAGCAGTTCTTC; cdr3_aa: CAISESGNEQFF
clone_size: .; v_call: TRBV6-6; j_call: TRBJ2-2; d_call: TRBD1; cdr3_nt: TGTGCCAGCAGACCCGACAGGGTCAGGACCGGGGAGCTGTTTTTT; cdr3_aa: CASRPDRVRTGELFF
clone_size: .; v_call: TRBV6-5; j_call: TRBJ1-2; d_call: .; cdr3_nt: TGTGCCACCCAGGGAGGAAGGGGCTACACCTTC; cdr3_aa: CATQGGRGYTF
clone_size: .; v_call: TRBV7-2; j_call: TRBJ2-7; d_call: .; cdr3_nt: TGTGCCAGCAGCTTAGGAAGGGTATCTAGTTCCTACGAGCAGTACTTC; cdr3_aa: CASSLGRVSSSYEQYF
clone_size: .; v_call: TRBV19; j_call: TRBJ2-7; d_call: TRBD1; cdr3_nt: TGTGCCAGTAGTCGGGACAGGGCGGACGAGCAGTACTTC; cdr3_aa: CASSRDRADEQYF
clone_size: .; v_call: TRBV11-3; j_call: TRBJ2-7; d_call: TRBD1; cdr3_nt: TGTGCCAGTTTAGACAGGGTTCAATACGAGCAGTACTTC; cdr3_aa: CASLDRVQYEQYF
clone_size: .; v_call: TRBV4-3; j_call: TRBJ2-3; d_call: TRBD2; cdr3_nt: TGCGCCAGCAGCCCCCGGGGCGGGAGGACAGATACGCAGTATTTT; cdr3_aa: CASSPRGGRTDTQYF
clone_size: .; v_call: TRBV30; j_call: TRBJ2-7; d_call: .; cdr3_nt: TGTGCCTGGAGTTTCGGGTGGGACTACGAGCAGTACTTC; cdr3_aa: CAWSFGWDYEQYF
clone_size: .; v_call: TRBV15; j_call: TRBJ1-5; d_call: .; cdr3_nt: TGTGCCACCAGCAGAGATCGGCGGGCGGGCGCTCAGCCCCAGCATTTT; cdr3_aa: CATSRDRRAGAQPQHF
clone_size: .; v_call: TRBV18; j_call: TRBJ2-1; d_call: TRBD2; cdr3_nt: TGTGCCAGCTCACCATTGCTGCTAGCGGGAGGCCACAATGAGCAGTTCTTC; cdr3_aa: CASSPLLLAGGHNEQFF
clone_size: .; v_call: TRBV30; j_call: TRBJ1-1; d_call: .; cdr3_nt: TGTGCCTGGAGGCGGGGTAGCACTGAAGCTTTCTTT; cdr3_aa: CAWRRGSTEAFF
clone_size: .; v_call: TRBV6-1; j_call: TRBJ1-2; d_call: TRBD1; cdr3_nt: TGTGCCAGCAGCCGGGACAGGGATTACTATGGCTACACCTTC; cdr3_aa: CASSRDRDYYGYTF
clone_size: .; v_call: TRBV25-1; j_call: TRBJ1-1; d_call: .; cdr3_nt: TGTGCCAGCAGTACCCCGGGGATCGCTTTCTTT; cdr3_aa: CASSTPGIAFF
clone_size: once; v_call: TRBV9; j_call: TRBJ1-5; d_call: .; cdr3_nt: TGTGCCAGCAGCGCAGGGGCAAGCAATCAGCCCCAGCATTTT; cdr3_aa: CASSAGASNQPQHF
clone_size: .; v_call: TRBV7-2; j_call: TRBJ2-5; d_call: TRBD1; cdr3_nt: TGTGCCAGCAGCTTAGCGGGGACAGGGAAAGAGACCCAGTACTTC; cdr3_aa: CASSLAGTGKETQYF